These 18 T cell receptor beta chains share one sample of origin, sequenced in a study of blood T cell repertoires in COVID-19. Clones were read by immunoSEQ multiplex PCR, and TCRdb kept only the in-frame ones, dropping some. The sample consists of around 200,000 clones, roughly 77% of them appearing once. The source material was PBMCs or T cells enriched from blood (not recorded which). The receptors come from a man aged 35-49 years who had recovered from COVID-19.

The chain recombines TRBV6-2 or TRBV6-3 with TRBJ1-5, with 7 bases aligning to TRBD1. The V and J ends lost 4 bases and 7 bases, in that order; junction bases with no gene match: 7. The length of the CDR3 is 14 residues. Germline CDR1 reads MNHEY; CDR2 reads SVGEGT. CDR3 residues: CASSWVAQGQPQHF. DNA for the CDR3: TGTGCCAGCAGTTGGGTAGCACAGGGGCAGCCCCAGCATTTT.

The rearrangement links TRBV3-1 (or the pseudogene TRBV3-2) to TRBJ2-1; 7 nucleotides agree with TRBD2. Trimming cost V 6 bases and J 7 bases; bases outside gene matches: 12. Germline V CDR1 and CDR2: LGHDT, YNNKEL (reference sequence). The CDR3 is made up of 15 amino acids. The CDR3 DNA sequence: TGTGCCAGCAGTACCCCTAGCGGACCTAGAAATGAGCAGTTCTTC. Protein: CASSTPSGPRNEQFF.

This clone was recorded only once. V and J are TRBV27 and TRBJ2-3; D might be TRBD1 (6 bases). This CDR3 comprises 14 residues. Germline V gene data show CDR1 as MNHEY and CDR2 as SMNVEV (reference sequence). With 4 bases removed from V and 2 bases from J, the gap between germline ends came to 10 bases. This CDR3 is CASSYRAHTDTQYF. The CDR3 nucleotides read TGTGCCAGCAGTTACAGGGCCCACACAGATACGCAGTATTTT.

The chain recombines TRBV4-1 with TRBJ1-1; tentatively, D is TRBD1 (5 bases). The CDR3 consists of 16 residues. V was cut by 1 base and J by 4 bases, with 16 bases left in between. Per the germline V gene, CDR1 is MGHRA and CDR2 is YSYEKL. CDR3 bases: TGCGCCAGCAGCCAAGGGTCTGGGAGGGGTCGCACTGAAGCTTTCTTT. It is translated as CASSQGSGRGRTEAFF.

This clone came up a few times. The V gene is TRBV6-4, the J gene TRBJ1-2; possibly TRBD1 for D (6 bases). Germline loops: CDR1 MRHNA, CDR2 SNTAGT. V lost 2 bases, J lost 1 base, and 14 bases lay in between. This CDR3 is 16 amino acids long. In DNA form, the CDR3 reads TGTGCCAGCAGTGACCGGAGCAGGGGCCGTAACTATGGCTACACCTTC. Translation: CASSDRSRGRNYGYTF.

The V and J genes are TRBV7-3 and TRBJ2-1; 7 bases are a match to TRBD2. The V and J ends lost 0 bases and 2 bases, in that order; junction bases with no gene match: 1. Germline V lookup: CDR1 SGHTA, CDR2 FQGTGA. The CDR3 has 15 amino acids. The CDR3 spells CASSLTAGPYNEQFF. CDR3 DNA sequence: TGTGCCAGCAGCTTAACAGCGGGACCCTACAATGAGCAGTTCTTC.

This rearrangement joins TRBV11-1 to TRBJ1-5; no reliable D call. V gave up 1 base and J gave up 7 bases, with 8 bases separating them. The germline V gene has CDR1 SGHAT and CDR2 FQDESV (reference sequence). The CDR3 covers 13 residues. Here the CDR3 DNA reads TGTGCCAGCAGCTTAGGTTCGCGGCAGCCCCAGCATTTT. Amino acids: CASSLGSRQPQHF.

V usage is TRBV6-5 and J usage is TRBJ1-1, with a possible D match to TRBD1 (5 bases). Germline-derived CDR1 and CDR2 are MNHEY and SVGAGI. Trimming left V 9 bases short and J 5 bases short, with 16 bases between. The CDR3 spans 13 residues. CDR3 sequence (DNA): TGTGCCAGTACCATGAGCCGGGGGACTGAAGCTTTCTTT. The encoded protein is CASTMSRGTEAFF.

This sequence joins TRBV6-2 or TRBV6-3 and TRBJ2-7, with 7 bases matching TRBD2. V gave up 6 bases and J gave up 1 base; unmatched junction bases: 9. The length of the CDR3 is 15 residues. CDR1 and CDR2 (germline): MNHEY, SVGEGT. CDR3 residues: CASSPRSGVSYEQYF. DNA of the CDR3: TGTGCCAGCAGCCCCCGGAGCGGGGTTTCCTACGAGCAGTACTTC.

The V call is TRBV6-5, the J call TRBJ1-4; D gene unclear. Per the germline V gene, CDR1 is MNHEY and CDR2 is SVGAGI. The CDR3 has 12 amino acids. The germline V and J ends were trimmed by 6 bases and 8 bases, with 10 bases remaining between them. The CDR3 nucleotides read TGTGCCAGCAGCCAACCCGAGGAAAAACTGTTTTTT. As protein: CASSQPEEKLFF.

The chain is built from TRBV6-5 and TRBJ2-6; D is undetermined. The V and J ends lost 0 bases and 0 bases respectively, with 6 bases between them. The CDR3 is 16 residues long. Germline loops: CDR1 MNHEY, CDR2 SVGAGI. Written as DNA, the CDR3 is TGTGCCAGCAGTTACTCTGGCATCTCTGGGGCCAACGTCCTGACTTTC. This codes for CASSYSGISGANVLTF.

A single count supports this clone. The chain links TRBV7-3 to TRBJ2-2, with D possibly matching TRBD1 (6 bases). Trimming left V 5 bases short and J 2 bases short, with 12 bases between. CDR1 and CDR2 (germline): SGHTA, FQGTGA. There are 15 residues in the CDR3. CDR3 DNA: TGTGCCAGCAGCCTTACAGGGATCAACACCGGGGAGCTGTTTTTT. It yields the protein CASSLTGINTGELFF.

In its sample, this clone was seen once. V and J are TRBV30 and TRBJ1-4; D call uncertain. Trimming took 3 bases from V and 8 from J, leaving 19 bases between them. The CDR3 is 15 amino acids. Looked up from germline, CDR1 is GTSNPN and CDR2 is SVGIG (reference sequence). CDR3 bases: TGTGCCTGGAGGCCAGGCTTGGGCTATGGGGAAAAACTGTTTTTT. Its protein product is CAWRPGLGYGEKLFF.

This chain connects TRBV2 to TRBJ1-6, with 7 nucleotides matching TRBD1. CDR1 is SNHLY, CDR2 FYNNEI, per germline. CDR3 length: 13 amino acids. V shed 6 bases, J shed 9 bases, and the junction held 5 bases outside the gene matches. CDR3 sequence: CASRTGLTSPLHF. In DNA, the CDR3 is TGTGCCAGCAGGACAGGGTTGACTTCACCCCTCCACTTT.

CDR3: CASSPRTSGRSTDTQYF. In nucleotides, the CDR3 is TGTGCCAGCTCACCTCGGACTAGCGGGAGGTCAACAGATACGCAGTATTTT. The chain employs TRBV18 and TRBJ2-3; 14 positions agree with TRBD2. The germline V gene has CDR1 KGHSH and CDR2 LQKENI. CDR3 length equals 17 residues. The J segment lost 3 bases and the V segment lost 3 bases, leaving 5 bases of the junction unmatched.

The V and J genes are TRBV19 and TRBJ1-1; the D is unclear. The ends were cut back, 3 bases at V and 1 base at J, with 6 bases in the middle. This CDR3 region has 13 residues. Germline lookup yields CDR1 LNHDA and CDR2 SQIVND (reference sequence). The CDR3 here is CASSMSGNTEAFF. CDR3 nucleotide sequence: TGTGCCAGTAGTATGTCAGGGAACACTGAAGCTTTCTTT.

The table lists this clone with a count of one. The chain carries TRBV6-5 and TRBJ1-2; D not certain. This CDR3 comprises 14 residues. Trimming took off 0 bases at V and 6 bases at J, with 11 bases between the two ends. From germline, CDR1 is MNHEY and CDR2 SVGAGI. The CDR3 DNA sequence: TGTGCCAGCAGTTACTCGAACGGGTTACATGGCTACACCTTC. This sequence encodes CASSYSNGLHGYTF.

This clone was detected a few times. The gene calls are TRBV6-5 and TRBJ1-2; 7 nucleotides align to TRBD1. CDR3 length equals 14 residues. V lost 8 bases, J lost 8 bases, and 14 bases stayed unmatched. Germline V gene lookup returns CDR1 MNHEY and CDR2 SVGAGI. This CDR3 reads CASANPDRVGGYTF. The DNA for the CDR3 is TGTGCCAGCGCCAACCCTGACAGGGTGGGAGGCTACACCTTC.